One and the same sample provided the 6 T cell receptor beta chains below, sequenced in a study of T cell responses to AZD1222 COVID-19 vaccine. Generated by immunoSEQ multiplex PCR, the TCRdb table keeps only in-frame clones and is missing some. The sample has some 97,000 clones; roughly 91% are singletons. The sample consisted of peripheral blood, taken on day 0 of AZD1222 vaccination. All receptors derive from an adult in good health.

This rearrangement joins TRBV27 to TRBJ2-1, with a weak D call TRBD2 (7 bases). CDR1 and CDR2 (germline): MNHEY, SMNVEV (reference sequence). Trimming stripped 3 bases from V and 7 bases from J, with 16 bases between. The CDR3 spans 15 residues. The CDR3 DNA sequence: TGTGCCAGCAGTTTGCACCGGGGGGCGAGGAATGAGCAGTTCTTC. Translated, it gives CASSLHRGARNEQFF.

The J gene is TRBJ2-3, the V gene TRBV12-3 or TRBV12-4; no clear D. V was cut by 3 bases and J by 13 bases, with 11 bases left in between. The CDR3 covers 11 residues. The CDR3 coding sequence is TGTGCCAGCAGTTTGGGTCTTGGGGAGTATTTT. It specifies CASSLGLGEYF.

This chain links TRBV20-1 with TRBJ1-1; no clear D gene. The germline CDR1 and CDR2 sequences are DFQATT and SNEGSKA (reference sequence). The CDR3 consists of 11 residues. Trimming removed 4 bases from V and 3 bases from J, with 6 bases in between. This CDR3 reads CSATIYTEAFF. CDR3 in DNA: TGCAGTGCTACTATTTACACTGAAGCTTTCTTT.

V is TRBV11-3 and J is TRBJ1-1; D is ambiguous. The CDR3 is made up of 15 amino acids. V lost 5 bases and J 4 bases, leaving 17 bases between the germline ends. CDR1 and CDR2 from the germline V gene are SGHNT and YENEEA. CDR3 sequence: CASSTPWSMSTEAFF. CDR3 in DNA: TGTGCCAGCAGCACGCCTTGGAGCATGAGCACTGAAGCTTTCTTT.

The chain uses TRBV4-1 and TRBJ2-7; 10 bases are shared with TRBD1. The length of the CDR3 is 14 residues. J was trimmed by 5 bases and V by 4 bases; bases with no gene match: 5. Germline V gene sequence: CDR1 MGHRA, CDR2 YSYEKL. CDR3 residues: CASSRGTGANEQYF. CDR3 DNA sequence: TGCGCCAGCAGCCGCGGGACAGGGGCGAACGAGCAGTACTTC.

Note on this clone: The sample contains more than one DNA sequence encoding this CDR3. The chain employs TRBV18 and TRBJ1-2; D is unclear. V lost 3 bases and J 3 bases, leaving 8 bases between the germline ends. The CDR3 loop spans 13 amino acids. Germline V gives CDR1 KGHSH, CDR2 LQKENI. As DNA, the CDR3 is TGTGCCAGCTCACCCCAGGCAGACTATGGCTACACCTTC. Translated: CASSPQADYGYTF.